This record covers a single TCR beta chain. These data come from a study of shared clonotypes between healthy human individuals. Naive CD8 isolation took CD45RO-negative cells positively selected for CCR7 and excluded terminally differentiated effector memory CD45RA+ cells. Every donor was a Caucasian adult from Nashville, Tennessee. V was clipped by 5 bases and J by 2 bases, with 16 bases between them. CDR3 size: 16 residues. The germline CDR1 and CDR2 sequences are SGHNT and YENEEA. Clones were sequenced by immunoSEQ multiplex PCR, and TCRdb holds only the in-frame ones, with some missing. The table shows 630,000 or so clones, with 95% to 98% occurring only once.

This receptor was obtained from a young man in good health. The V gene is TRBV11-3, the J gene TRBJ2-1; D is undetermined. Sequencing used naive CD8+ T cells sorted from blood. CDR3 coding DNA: TGTGCCAGCAGCGGCAGCACGGACGAAACCTACAATGAGCAGTTCTTC. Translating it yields CASSGSTDETYNEQFF.